The 27 T cell receptor beta chains presented below share a single source sample, sequenced in a study of OX40 agonist ivuxolimab in advanced cancers. The protocol was immunoSEQ multiplex PCR, while the TCRdb copy is restricted to in-frame clones and leaves out a portion. The data contain over 50,000 clones, under 90% of them singletons. The starting material was CD4+ or CD8+ T cells sorted from blood, obtained in a trial of the OX40 agonist ivuxolimab. The origin of the receptors is an adult with an advanced solid tumor such as melanoma, head and neck, liver or kidney cancer.

The V call is TRBV2, the J call TRBJ1-3, with a possible D match to TRBD1 (6 bases). CDR3 length: 15 amino acids. The V gene's germline CDR1 is SNHLY and CDR2 FYNNEI. The V end was cut by 4 bases, the J end by 0 bases, with 10 bases between. The CDR3 region is CASSVEGHSGNTIYF. In DNA, the CDR3 is TGTGCCAGCAGTGTAGAGGGACACTCTGGAAACACCATATATTTT.

This sequence joins TRBV28 and TRBJ2-3; D may be TRBD2 (5 bases). Trimming took off 7 bases at V and 7 bases at J, with 18 bases between the two ends. Germline values: CDR1 MDHEN, CDR2 SYDVKM. CDR3 size: 14 residues. The CDR3 sequence: CASKPPSVGNTQYF. DNA for the CDR3: TGTGCCAGCAAGCCGCCCTCGGTCGGGAATACGCAGTATTTT.

The sample holds a few counts of this clone. The chain links TRBV19 to TRBJ2-6; D ambiguous. Trimming removed 6 bases from V and 5 bases from J, with 8 bases in between. Germline V gene data show CDR1 as LNHDA and CDR2 as SQIVND (reference sequence). The CDR3 has 13 residues. DNA of the CDR3: TGTGCCAGTAGCACCGGAAGGGCCAACGTCCTGACTTTC. Its protein is CASSTGRANVLTF.

V and J are TRBV6-5 and TRBJ1-5; no firm D call. CDR1 and CDR2 (germline): MNHEY, SVGAGI. Trimming removed 0 bases from V and 7 bases from J, with 7 bases in between. CDR3 length: 13 amino acids. Here the CDR3 DNA reads TGTGCCAGCAGTTACTCGAGGCAACAGCCCCAGCATTTT. Amino acids: CASSYSRQQPQHF.

This clone was found once. The rearrangement uses TRBV10-2 and TRBJ1-2; tentatively, D is TRBD1 (5 bases). This CDR3 contains 13 residues. The V gene's germline CDR1 is WSHSY and CDR2 SAAADI. V was pared by 8 bases and J by 1 base, with 11 bases between. CDR3 coding DNA: TGCGCCAGCGGCGGGGGAATTAACTATGGCTACACCTTC. Translated: CASGGGINYGYTF.

V gene TRBV27 combines with J gene TRBJ2-2, with 8 nucleotides matching TRBD1. Trimming took 4 bases from V and 8 from J; bases not matched to a gene: 6. The CDR3 is 14 amino acids. The germline gives CDR1 MNHEY, CDR2 SMNVEV (reference sequence). CDR3 DNA sequence: TGTGCCAGCAGTTCCGGACAGGGCTGGGGGGAGCTGTTTTTT. This sequence encodes CASSSGQGWGELFF.

The genes are TRBV9 and TRBJ2-2; the match to TRBD2 covers 8 bases. The CDR3 is made up of 15 amino acids. Germline-derived CDR1 and CDR2 are SGDLS and YYNGEE. V trimming: 1 base; J trimming: 1 base; junction bases outside the gene matches: 0. CDR3 sequence (DNA): TGTGCCAGCAGCGTAACTAGCGGGAACACCGGGGAGCTGTTTTTT. As protein: CASSVTSGNTGELFF. Variable domain in full (rest from reference TRBV9 and TRBJ2-2): DSGVTQTPKHLITATGQRVTLRCSPRSGDLSVYWYQQSLDQGLQFLIQYYNGEERAKGNILERFSAQQFPDLHSELNLSSLELGDSALYFCASSVTSGNTGELFFGEGSRLTVL.

V gene TRBV5-1 combines with J gene TRBJ2-2, with unresolved D. CDR1 is SGHRS and CDR2 is YFSETQ in the germline V gene. This CDR3 has 16 amino acids. Trimming left V 0 bases short and J 0 bases short, with 9 bases between. This CDR3 reads CASSLAPGANTGELFF. CDR3 coding DNA: TGCGCCAGCAGCTTGGCACCGGGTGCGAACACCGGGGAGCTGTTTTTT.

The chain links TRBV19 to TRBJ2-5, with 7 bases fitting TRBD2. The better agreement between TRBJ2-7 and the DNA end casts doubt on the J call. Germline V gives CDR1 LNHDA, CDR2 SQIVND (reference sequence). The CDR3 has 17 residues. The CDR3 region is CASSAAGVLWGGYEQYF. The CDR3 bases are TGTGCCAGTAGTGCGGCGGGAGTTCTCTGGGGAGGCTACGAGCAGTACTTC.

To note about this clone: In the same sample, other DNA sequences code for this CDR3. V gene TRBV5-4 combines with J gene TRBJ2-5; 7 bases map to TRBD2. The CDR3 consists of 13 residues. Germline V gene data show CDR1 as SGHNT and CDR2 as YYREEE (reference sequence). Trimming at V came to 3 bases and at J to 9 bases, leaving 8 bases not matched to a gene. CDR3 amino acids: CASSWTSGGAQYF. CDR3 sequence (DNA): TGTGCCAGCAGCTGGACTAGTGGAGGGGCCCAGTACTTC.

The V call is TRBV5-4, the J call TRBJ1-4, with D perhaps TRBD1 (5 bases). Trimming left V 0 bases short and J 6 bases short, with 15 bases between. Germline V gene sequence: CDR1 SGHNT, CDR2 YYREEE (reference sequence). CDR3 length: 16 amino acids. CDR3 protein: CASSLGQGVEDEKLFF. CDR3 nucleotide sequence: TGTGCCAGCAGCTTGGGCCAGGGAGTGGAGGATGAAAAACTGTTTTTT.

The chain uses TRBV11-2 and TRBJ2-7; D not certain. The CDR3 sequence is 12 residues long. Trimming stripped 5 bases from V and 6 bases from J, with 11 bases between. CDR1 is SGHAT, CDR2 FQNNGV, per germline. The DNA for the CDR3 is TGTGCCAGCAGCAGTGGATATGTCGAGCAGTACTTC. Translating it yields CASSSGYVEQYF.

Written as DNA, the CDR3 is TGTGCCAGCAGCTCCATGAGGGGACAGGGGTGGGAGCAGTACTTC. Amino acid sequence: CASSSMRGQGWEQYF. The chain is built from TRBV11-2 and TRBJ2-7; 10 bases map to TRBD1. The CDR3 runs 15 residues. Germline trimming cut 4 bases from V and 7 bases from J; bases unmatched to any gene: 10. Germline V lookup: CDR1 SGHAT, CDR2 FQNNGV.

The genes are TRBV6-6 and TRBJ2-4, with D unresolved. The CDR3 has 13 amino acids. The V gene lost 10 bases and the J gene lost 0 bases, with 10 bases spanning the gap. In germline, CDR1 is MNHNY, CDR2 SVGAGI (reference sequence). CDR3 protein: CATLMLAKNIQYF. The CDR3 region has the DNA TGTGCCACCCTCATGTTAGCCAAAAACATTCAGTACTTC.

The J gene is TRBJ2-5, the V gene TRBV10-3; tentatively, D is TRBD2 (6 bases). This CDR3 is 14 amino acids long. The V gene lost 0 bases and the J gene lost 7 bases, with 12 bases spanning the gap. Germline V gene data show CDR1 as ENHRY and CDR2 as SYGVKD. CDR3 region: CAISESRQGGTQYF. As DNA, the CDR3 is TGTGCCATCAGTGAGTCTCGGCAGGGAGGGACCCAGTACTTC.

The chain carries TRBV20-1 and TRBJ2-3, with no clear D. V gave up 6 bases and J gave up 0 bases, with 4 bases separating them. Germline V gene data show CDR1 as DFQATT and CDR2 as SNEGSKA (reference sequence). The CDR3 loop spans 11 amino acids. DNA of the CDR3: TGCAGTGCCCGGAGCACAGATACGCAGTATTTT. This gives the protein CSARSTDTQYF.

The count of this clone is one. The chain is built from TRBV5-4 and TRBJ2-7; 10 nucleotides align to TRBD2. The CDR3 loop spans 16 amino acids. V dropped 0 bases and J dropped 3; count of bases not matched to a gene: 6. Germline CDR1 reads SGHNT; CDR2 reads YYREEE (reference sequence). The CDR3 loop is CASSLDLAGVLYEQYF. CDR3 in DNA: TGTGCCAGCAGCTTGGATCTAGCGGGGGTCCTCTACGAGCAGTACTTC.

As DNA, the CDR3 is TGCGCCAGCAGCTGGCGGGAGGGCCTCGGTGAGCAGTACTTC. Its translation: CASSWREGLGEQYF. The chain employs TRBV5-1 and TRBJ2-7; 9 nucleotides agree with TRBD2. The germline gives CDR1 SGHRS, CDR2 YFSETQ. CDR3 length equals 14 residues. With 3 bases clipped from V and 7 bases from J, the junction kept 8 bases outside the gene matches.

The chain joins TRBV5-1 to TRBJ2-1; 7 bases fit TRBD2. Trimming at V came to 4 bases and at J to 2 bases, leaving 21 bases not matched to a gene. The CDR3 extends over 20 amino acids. From germline, CDR1 is SGHRS and CDR2 YFSETQ. The CDR3 DNA sequence: TGCGCCAGCAGCCCACCCCTCACGACTAGCCAACTAGGGCCCTACAATGAGCAGTTCTTC. Translated: CASSPPLTTSQLGPYNEQFF. Together with reference TRBV5-1 and TRBJ2-1, the CDR3 gives the full variable domain: KAGVTQTPRYLIKTRGQQVTLSCSPISGHRSVSWYQQTPGQGLQFLFEYFSETQRNKGNFPGRFSGRQFSNSRSEMNVSTLELGDSALYLCASSPPLTTSQLGPYNEQFFGPGTRLTVL.

This chain links TRBV28 with TRBJ1-5; weak D call: TRBD1 (6 bases). Germline CDR1 is MDHEN and CDR2 is SYDVKM. This CDR3 has 18 residues. The V gene lost 2 bases and the J gene lost 0 bases, with 17 bases spanning the gap. In DNA form, the CDR3 reads TGTGCCAGCAGTTTAGGAAACAGGGAAGCCATTAGCAATCAGCCCCAGCATTTT. Residues: CASSLGNREAISNQPQHF.

The chain is built from TRBV28 and TRBJ2-7; D could derive from TRBD1 or TRBD2 (5 bases each). The V end was cut by 5 bases, the J end by 0 bases, with 14 bases between. The CDR3 loop spans 15 amino acids. Germline loops: CDR1 MDHEN, CDR2 SYDVKM. The CDR3 DNA follows: TGTGCCAGCAGTCCAGGGACGGGATACTCCTACGAGCAGTACTTC. Encoded protein: CASSPGTGYSYEQYF.

On this clone itself: This sample includes further DNA sequences coding for the same CDR3. The chain couples TRBV19 to TRBJ2-2; D is undetermined. The CDR3 sequence is 14 residues long. Trimming pared 1 base from V and 3 bases from J, leaving 6 bases between. Germline lookup yields CDR1 LNHDA and CDR2 SQIVND (reference sequence). This CDR3 is CASSIGRDTGELFF. The CDR3 DNA reads TGTGCCAGTAGTATAGGCAGAGACACCGGGGAGCTGTTTTTT.

The chain joins TRBV5-5 to TRBJ2-7; D perhaps matches TRBD2 (5 bases). CDR3 length: 13 residues. The V gene's germline CDR1 is SGHKS and CDR2 YYEKEE (reference sequence). Trimming stripped 1 base from V and 3 bases from J, with 8 bases between. The CDR3 loop is CASSLSSFYEQYF. The CDR3 bases are TGTGCCAGCAGCTTGTCTAGCTTCTACGAGCAGTACTTC.

This chain links TRBV7-2 with TRBJ2-7; TRBD2 matches 9 bases. Trimming at V came to 5 bases and at J to 4 bases, leaving 6 bases not matched to a gene. Germline-derived CDR1 and CDR2 are SGHTA and FQGNSA. The CDR3 runs 14 residues. This chain's CDR3 is CASSTGAGGYEQYF. The CDR3, as DNA: TGTGCCAGCAGCACAGGGGCGGGAGGGTACGAGCAGTACTTC.

This chain connects TRBV6-6 to TRBJ1-1; TRBD1 agrees at 7 bases. Germline CDR1 and CDR2: MNHNY and SVGAGI (reference sequence). Unmatched junction bases numbered 4, after V lost 6 bases and J lost 0 bases. This CDR3 spans 14 amino acids. The CDR3: CASRRDRLNTEAFF. The CDR3 bases are TGTGCCAGCAGGCGGGACAGATTGAACACTGAAGCTTTCTTT.

The genes are TRBV10-3 and TRBJ1-1; D not certain. The germline V gene has CDR1 ENHRY and CDR2 SYGVKD. The CDR3 contains 16 residues. V lost 3 bases and J lost 3, with 17 bases in between. CDR3 protein: CAISDPIRAGDTEAFF. DNA for the CDR3: TGTGCCATCAGTGATCCCATCCGGGCCGGGGACACTGAAGCTTTCTTT.

This chain links TRBV7-2 with TRBJ2-3; D may be TRBD1 (6 bases). Trimming pared 2 bases from V and 3 bases from J, leaving 9 bases between. CDR1 is SGHTA, CDR2 FQGNSA, per germline. This CDR3 is 14 amino acids long. In nucleotides, the CDR3 is TGTGCCAGCAGCTTAACAGGGATGACAGATACGCAGTATTTT. It encodes CASSLTGMTDTQYF.